This TCR beta chain was sequenced in a study of CD8+ T cells in alopecia areata. PBMCs were stained for CD3, CD4 and CD8, and CD4+ and CD8+ T cells were sorted. As concerns this clone: As yet, its antigen is unknown.

cDNA prepared by RNA extraction and subsequent reverse transcription served as the template for sequencing. Data came from immunoSEQ multiplex PCR; TCRdb stores just in-frame clones and leaves some out. The table shows around 190,000 clones, with approximately 53% occurring only once. Study-level results: Scalp data also include sequences from resident alphabeta T cells of normal skin. It was lesional scalp, especially alopecia totalis/universalis, that showed higher clonality than normal scalp. Researchers reported that TCR sharing among patients proved less clear than in mice, possibly HLA-linked.

The sequence derives from a human donor in good health. Sequences were obtained from CD8+ T cells sorted from blood.

CDR3 sequence reads: CASSSRGGLAGKTDTQYF. In DNA form, the CDR3 reads TGTGCCAGCAGCTCTCGCGGAGGACTAGCGGGGAAGACAGATACGCAGTATTTT. The chain couples TRBV7-9 to TRBJ2-3, with 12 positions matching TRBD2. V shed 4 bases and J 3 bases; nucleotides not matched to a gene: 11. This CDR3 is built from 18 residues. The germline gives CDR1 SEHNR, CDR2 FQNEAQ (reference sequence).